The 31 T cell receptor beta chains below all came from one sample that was sequenced in a study of T cell responses to AZD1222 COVID-19 vaccine. The data were produced by immunoSEQ multiplex PCR, yet TCRdb's version contains in-frame clones alone and is incomplete. The table includes some 180,000 clones, around 90% detected once. The material sequenced was peripheral blood, taken 28 days after the second AZD1222 dose. The receptors were gathered from an adult who received the AZD1222 COVID-19 vaccine.

V usage is TRBV5-4 and J usage is TRBJ1-6; D uncertain. CDR1 is SGHNT and CDR2 is YYREEE in the germline V gene (reference sequence). V dropped 4 bases and J dropped 2 bases, with 10 bases sitting between them. The CDR3 has 15 residues. The CDR3 nucleotides read TGTGCCAGCAGCCCACGAGGGACCTATAATTCACCCCTCCACTTT. This encodes CASSPRGTYNSPLHF.

Here the CDR3 reads CASSLAGGPPDEQFF. CDR3 DNA sequence: TGTGCCAGCAGTCTAGCGGGGGGGCCACCGGATGAGCAGTTCTTC. V gene TRBV6-4 combines with J gene TRBJ2-1, with 12 bases aligning to TRBD2. The CDR3 is 15 amino acids. V lost 5 bases, J lost 8 bases, and 7 bases stayed unmatched. Germline values: CDR1 MRHNA, CDR2 SNTAGT.

The chain employs TRBV21-1 and TRBJ1-6; TRBD1 is the table's D call and was not checked against the DNA. TRBV21-1 is shown as a pseudogene. The length of the CDR3 is 17 residues. CDR3 loop: CASSKRALGQINSPLHF. DNA of the CDR3: TGTGCCAGCAGCAAAAGGGCTCTGGGACAGATTAATTCACCCCTCCACTTT.

Only one count was recorded for this clone. The gene calls are TRBV10-3 and TRBJ1-2; D might be TRBD1 (5 bases). Per germline, CDR1 ENHRY and CDR2 SYGVKD. Trimming removed 11 bases at V and 7 bases at J, with 17 bases between. CDR3 size: 12 residues. CDR3 bases: TGTGCCTCCCTGGGGCCCAAAATTGGCTACACCTTC. This translates into CASLGPKIGYTF.

The chain combines TRBV7-3 with TRBJ1-1; 11 nucleotides match TRBD1. The junction had 4 bases not matched to a gene; V was cut back by 5 bases and J by 5 bases. The CDR3 length is 14 residues. Per the germline V gene, CDR1 is SGHTA and CDR2 is FQGTGA. The CDR3 nucleotides are TGTGCCAGCAGCCACGGGACAGGGGGAACTGAAGCTTTCTTT. Translation: CASSHGTGGTEAFF.

The chain couples TRBV12-3 or TRBV12-4 to TRBJ2-1; D is undetermined. V was pared by 7 bases and J by 9 bases, with 13 bases between. The CDR3 extends over 12 amino acids. This CDR3 is CASTPSSVEQFF. CDR3 DNA sequence: TGTGCCAGCACCCCCTCCTCCGTTGAGCAGTTCTTC.

This clone was seen just once. This sequence joins TRBV27 and TRBJ2-7; perhaps D is TRBD1 or TRBD2 (5 bases each). The V and J ends lost 5 bases and 2 bases respectively, with 13 bases between them. Germline loops: CDR1 MNHEY, CDR2 SMNVEV (reference sequence). The CDR3 covers 14 residues. This CDR3 reads CASSRDVRTYEQYF. The CDR3 DNA is TGTGCCAGCAGTCGGGACGTCAGAACCTACGAGCAGTACTTC.

This chain uses TRBV27 with TRBJ2-7, with D possibly matching TRBD1 (6 bases). The V gene's germline CDR1 is MNHEY and CDR2 SMNVEV (reference sequence). The CDR3 is made up of 17 amino acids. The germline V and J ends were trimmed by 2 bases and 5 bases, with 22 bases remaining between them. In DNA form, the CDR3 reads TGTGCCAGCAGTTTAAGGACAGCCCCACAAATGTTCGACGAGCAGTACTTC. Translated: CASSLRTAPQMFDEQYF.

This clone has more than one count but fewer than ten. The rearrangement joins TRBV11-3 to TRBJ1-1; no reliable D call. This CDR3 is built from 13 residues. The V end lost 5 bases, the J end lost 1 base, and 8 bases lay between the germline ends. Germline loops: CDR1 SGHNT, CDR2 YENEEA. DNA of the CDR3: TGTGCCAGCAGCAAAGGCAAGAACACTGAAGCTTTCTTT. Its translation is CASSKGKNTEAFF.

The chain recombines TRBV7-9 with TRBJ2-2; D gene uncertain. V shed 7 bases and J shed 4 bases, with 4 bases lying between them. CDR1 is SEHNR and CDR2 is FQNEAQ in the germline V gene (reference sequence). The CDR3 is 11 residues long. CDR3 DNA: TGTGCCAGCACCCCCACCGGGGAGCTGTTTTTT. Translated: CASTPTGELFF.

The rearrangement links TRBV3-1 (or the pseudogene TRBV3-2) to TRBJ2-2; 9 bases map to TRBD1. V trimming: 1 base; J trimming: 6 bases; junction bases outside the gene matches: 9. From germline, CDR1 is LGHDT and CDR2 YNNKEL (reference sequence). CDR3 size: 17 residues. CDR3 DNA: TGTGCCAGCAGCCAAGTCTGGGACAGGGATTTGTCCGGGGAGCTGTTTTTT. The encoded protein is CASSQVWDRDLSGELFF.

This chain connects TRBV4-1 to TRBJ2-5, with 10 bases identical to TRBD2. Germline loops: CDR1 MGHRA, CDR2 YSYEKL. The CDR3 is 16 amino acids. Trimming at V came to 4 bases and at J to 4 bases, leaving 9 bases not matched to a gene. This chain's CDR3 is CASSPVERGGLETQYF. In DNA form, the CDR3 reads TGCGCCAGCAGCCCGGTCGAGCGGGGGGGCTTAGAGACCCAGTACTTC.

The rearrangement joins TRBV5-6 to TRBJ1-4, with 7 nucleotides matching TRBD1. V lost 0 bases and J lost 4; bases outside the gene matches: 6. Germline assignment: CDR1 SGHDT and CDR2 YYEEEE. The CDR3 is 16 residues long. CDR3 DNA sequence: TGTGCCAGCAGCTTGGCAGGGGACAGAAATAATGAAAAACTGTTTTTT. Amino acid sequence: CASSLAGDRNNEKLFF.

The V and J genes are TRBV5-1 and TRBJ1-3; 8 positions match TRBD1. V was clipped by 5 bases and J by 0 bases; unmatched bases: 7. The CDR3 is 16 residues long. CDR1 SGHRS and CDR2 YFSETQ come from the germline V gene. The CDR3 loop reads CASREGDRSSGNTIYF. CDR3 nucleotides: TGCGCCAGCAGGGAGGGGGACAGGAGCTCTGGAAACACCATATATTTT.

J is TRBJ2-1 and V is TRBV10-2; 8 nucleotides align to TRBD2. Germline loops: CDR1 WSHSY, CDR2 SAAADI. The CDR3 extends over 15 amino acids. V lost 7 bases, J lost 5 bases, and 10 bases stayed unmatched. Here the CDR3 DNA reads TGCGCCAGCACTTTAGGGGCGGGAGGTCACAATGAGCAGTTCTTC. Protein sequence: CASTLGAGGHNEQFF.

The rearrangement links TRBV11-2 to TRBJ2-5, with no clear D. Looked up from germline, CDR1 is SGHAT and CDR2 is FQNNGV. The CDR3 is 15 amino acids. Trimming took 5 bases from V and 5 from J, leaving 18 bases between them. The CDR3 DNA reads TGTGCCAGCAGCCGTAGTGAGGCGGAGCACGAGACCCAGTACTTC. Translating it yields CASSRSEAEHETQYF.

The chain is built from TRBV10-3 and TRBJ1-3; possible D gene TRBD1, 6 bases. This CDR3 is built from 13 residues. V shed 7 bases and J shed 4 bases, with 11 bases lying between them. Germline values: CDR1 ENHRY, CDR2 SYGVKD. CDR3 sequence (DNA): TGTGCCATCACCAAGGACAGCGGAAACACCATATATTTT. This encodes CAITKDSGNTIYF.

The rearrangement joins TRBV9 to TRBJ2-5; no clear D gene. The CDR3 runs to 15 residues. Trimming removed 0 bases from V and 1 base from J, with 10 bases in between. From germline, CDR1 is SGDLS and CDR2 YYNGEE. CDR3 sequence (DNA): TGTGCCAGCAGCGTAGCTTACGGTACCCAAGAGACCCAGTACTTC. Its protein product is CASSVAYGTQETQYF.

As for this clone: Additional DNA sequences in this sample encode the identical CDR3. V is TRBV27 and J is TRBJ2-1; D remains ambiguous. This CDR3 spans 13 amino acids. V lost 3 bases, J lost 4 bases, and 7 bases lay in between. Germline V lookup: CDR1 MNHEY, CDR2 SMNVEV (reference sequence). The chain's CDR3 is CASSLRPYNEQFF. CDR3 nucleotide sequence: TGTGCCAGCAGTTTGAGACCTTACAATGAGCAGTTCTTC.

The V gene is TRBV27, the J gene TRBJ2-7; no definite D call. The germline gives CDR1 MNHEY, CDR2 SMNVEV (reference sequence). CDR3 length: 16 amino acids. The ends were cut back, 1 base at V and 0 bases at J, with 13 bases in the middle. Here the CDR3 reads CASSLWYERSSYEQYF. DNA for the CDR3: TGTGCCAGCAGTTTATGGTACGAGAGGAGCTCCTACGAGCAGTACTTC.

The chain carries TRBV27 and TRBJ2-7, with a weak D call TRBD1 (6 bases). Germline values: CDR1 MNHEY, CDR2 SMNVEV (reference sequence). CDR3 length: 14 residues. The V gene lost 3 bases and the J gene lost 6 bases, with 15 bases spanning the gap. This CDR3 is CASSFGAGVAEQYF. Here the CDR3 DNA reads TGTGCCAGCAGTTTCGGGGCAGGGGTTGCCGAGCAGTACTTC.

V and J are TRBV6-5 and TRBJ2-5; D is unresolved. The germline V gene encodes CDR1 MNHEY and CDR2 SVGAGI. With 3 bases removed from V and 3 bases from J, the gap between germline ends came to 14 bases. CDR3 size: 15 residues. The CDR3: CASSYLGGNKETQYF. The CDR3 DNA reads TGTGCCAGCAGTTATTTAGGCGGAAACAAAGAGACCCAGTACTTC.

The chain uses TRBV6-5 and TRBJ2-3, with 8 bases identical to TRBD1. This CDR3 is 15 amino acids long. Germline V gene data show CDR1 as MNHEY and CDR2 as SVGAGI. Trimming took 8 bases from V and 1 from J; bases not matched to a gene: 8. The chain's CDR3 is CASSKDRAGTDTQYF. CDR3 DNA: TGTGCCAGCTCGAAGGACAGGGCGGGCACAGATACGCAGTATTTT.

The chain joins TRBV10-3 to TRBJ2-5; possibly TRBD1 or TRBD2 for D (7 bases each). Trimming left V 7 bases short and J 4 bases short, with 16 bases between. This CDR3 is built from 14 residues. Germline V lookup: CDR1 ENHRY, CDR2 SYGVKD. Here the CDR3 reads CAIKGGGSRETQYF. DNA for the CDR3: TGTGCCATCAAAGGGGGCGGGAGCCGAGAGACCCAGTACTTC.

This chain uses TRBV2 with TRBJ2-1; perhaps TRBD1 as D (5 bases). The CDR3 contains 12 residues. Trimming pared 3 bases from V and 8 bases from J, leaving 8 bases between. Germline CDR1 is SNHLY and CDR2 is FYNNEI. The CDR3 is CASSDRADEQFF. The CDR3 bases are TGTGCCAGCAGTGACAGGGCGGATGAGCAGTTCTTC. Together with reference TRBV2 and TRBJ2-1, the CDR3 gives the full variable domain: EPEVTQTPSHQVTQMGQEVILRCVPISNHLYFYWYRQILGQKVEFLVSFYNNEISEKSEIFDDQFSVERPDGSNFTLKIRSTKLEDSAMYFCASSDRADEQFFGPGTRLTVL.

The J gene is TRBJ1-1, the V gene TRBV7-8; 7 bases are shared with TRBD1. The germline V gene encodes CDR1 SGHVS and CDR2 FQNEAQ. V trimming: 6 bases; J trimming: 0 bases; junction bases outside the gene matches: 13. The CDR3 has 17 residues. DNA of the CDR3: TGTGCCAGCAGTGACCCGTCAAGGGGGCTTATGAACACTGAAGCTTTCTTT. It encodes CASSDPSRGLMNTEAFF.

The rearrangement joins TRBV9 to TRBJ2-1, with 8 nucleotides matching TRBD2. The CDR3 is made up of 15 amino acids. The junction had 4 bases not matched to a gene; V was cut back by 0 bases and J by 5 bases. Germline V lookup: CDR1 SGDLS, CDR2 YYNGEE. CDR3 DNA: TGTGCCAGCAGCGTAGGGACTAGCTGGAACAATGAGCAGTTCTTC. This sequence encodes CASSVGTSWNNEQFF.

The chain has TRBV6-5 and TRBJ1-6, with D perhaps matching TRBD1 (5 bases). Germline CDR1 reads MNHEY; CDR2 reads SVGAGI. V was clipped by 5 bases and J by 5 bases, with 13 bases between them. This CDR3 is built from 15 residues. In DNA form, the CDR3 reads TGTGCCAGCAGTACGACTCAGGGAAATAATTCACCCCTCCACTTT. Encoded protein: CASSTTQGNNSPLHF.

This chain uses TRBV6-1 with TRBJ1-6; D remains ambiguous. V was cut by 2 bases and J by 9 bases, with 5 bases left in between. Germline assignment: CDR1 MNHNS and CDR2 SASEGT. The CDR3 is 12 amino acids. The CDR3 sequence is CASSEQGSPLHF. The CDR3 DNA follows: TGTGCCAGCAGTGAACAAGGTTCACCCCTCCACTTT.

In this sample, this clone turned up once. V is TRBV7-6 and J is TRBJ1-1; D gene unclear. The CDR3 is 10 residues long. Germline CDR1 SGHVS, CDR2 FNYEAQ. Trimming cost V 10 bases and J 2 bases, with 5 bases left between them. The chain's CDR3 is CATGNTEAFF. DNA for the CDR3: TGTGCCACCGGAAACACTGAAGCTTTCTTT.

The chain combines TRBV18 with TRBJ2-3, with D maybe TRBD2 (7 bases). CDR3 length: 15 amino acids. Germline V gives CDR1 KGHSH, CDR2 LQKENI. V dropped 5 bases and J dropped 4 bases, with 16 bases sitting between them. Here the CDR3 DNA reads TGTGCCAGCTCAGTACCGGGGGGCCGGGCAGATACGCAGTATTTT. Its translation is CASSVPGGRADTQYF.